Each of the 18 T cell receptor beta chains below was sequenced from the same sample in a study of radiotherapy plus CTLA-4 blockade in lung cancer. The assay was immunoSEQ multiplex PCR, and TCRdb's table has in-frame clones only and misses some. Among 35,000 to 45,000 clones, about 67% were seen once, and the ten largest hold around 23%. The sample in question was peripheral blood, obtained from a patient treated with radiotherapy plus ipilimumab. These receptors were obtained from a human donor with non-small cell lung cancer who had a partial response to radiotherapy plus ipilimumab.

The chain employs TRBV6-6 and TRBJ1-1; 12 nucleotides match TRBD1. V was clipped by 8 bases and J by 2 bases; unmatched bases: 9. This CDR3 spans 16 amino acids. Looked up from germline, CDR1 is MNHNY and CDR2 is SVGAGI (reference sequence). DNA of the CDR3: TGTGCCAGCCGGCGGGGACAGGGGGCGGGTAACACTGAAGCTTTCTTT. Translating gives CASRRGQGAGNTEAFF.

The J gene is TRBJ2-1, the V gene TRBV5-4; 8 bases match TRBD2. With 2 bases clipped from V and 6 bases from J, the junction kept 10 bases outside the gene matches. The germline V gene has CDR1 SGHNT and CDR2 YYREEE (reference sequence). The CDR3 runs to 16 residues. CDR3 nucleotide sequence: TGTGCCAGCAGCTTTCCCCGTAGCGGGACCCTCAATGAGCAGTTCTTC. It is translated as CASSFPRSGTLNEQFF. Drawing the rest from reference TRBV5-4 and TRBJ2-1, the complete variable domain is ETGVTQSPTHLIKTRGQQVTLRCSSQSGHNTVSWYQQALGQGPQFIFQYYREEENGRGNFPPRFSGLQFPNYSSELNVNALELDDSALYLCASSFPRSGTLNEQFFGPGTRLTVL.

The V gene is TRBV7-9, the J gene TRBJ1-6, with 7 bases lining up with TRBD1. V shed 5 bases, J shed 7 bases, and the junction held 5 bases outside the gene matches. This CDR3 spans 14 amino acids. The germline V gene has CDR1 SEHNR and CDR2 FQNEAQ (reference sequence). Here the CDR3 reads CASSSQGGNSPLHF. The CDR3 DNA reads TGTGCCAGCAGCAGCCAGGGGGGAAATTCACCCCTCCACTTT.

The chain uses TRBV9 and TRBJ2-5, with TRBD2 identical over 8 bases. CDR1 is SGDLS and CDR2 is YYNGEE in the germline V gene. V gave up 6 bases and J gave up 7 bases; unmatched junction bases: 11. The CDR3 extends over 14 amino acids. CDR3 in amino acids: CASNSEGTRGTQYF. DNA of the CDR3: TGTGCCAGCAACTCGGAGGGGACTAGGGGGACCCAGTACTTC.

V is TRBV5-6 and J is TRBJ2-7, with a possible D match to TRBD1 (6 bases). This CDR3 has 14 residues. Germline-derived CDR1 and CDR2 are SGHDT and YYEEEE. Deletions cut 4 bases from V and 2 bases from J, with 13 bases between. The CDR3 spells CASSPLDSTYEQYF. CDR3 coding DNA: TGTGCCAGCAGCCCACTGGACAGCACCTACGAGCAGTACTTC. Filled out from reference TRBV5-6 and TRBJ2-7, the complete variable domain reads DAGVTQSPTHLIKTRGQQVTLRCSPKSGHDTVSWYQQALGQGPQFIFQYYEEEERQRGNFPDRFSGHQFPNYSSELNVNALLLGDSALYLCASSPLDSTYEQYFGPGTRLTVT.

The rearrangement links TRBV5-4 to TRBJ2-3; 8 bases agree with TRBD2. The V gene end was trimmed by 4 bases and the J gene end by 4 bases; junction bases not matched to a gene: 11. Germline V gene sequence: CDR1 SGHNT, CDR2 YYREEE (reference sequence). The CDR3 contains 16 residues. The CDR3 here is CASSPGGGLRADTQYF. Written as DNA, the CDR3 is TGTGCCAGCAGCCCCGGGGGGGGGCTTAGGGCAGATACGCAGTATTTT.

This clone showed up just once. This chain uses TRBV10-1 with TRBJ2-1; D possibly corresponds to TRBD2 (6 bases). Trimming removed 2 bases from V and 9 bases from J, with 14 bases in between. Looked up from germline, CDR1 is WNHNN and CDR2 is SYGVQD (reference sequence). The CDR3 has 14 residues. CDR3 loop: CASSENPRGGEQFF. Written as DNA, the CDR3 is TGCGCCAGCAGTGAGAACCCGCGGGGCGGTGAGCAGTTCTTC.

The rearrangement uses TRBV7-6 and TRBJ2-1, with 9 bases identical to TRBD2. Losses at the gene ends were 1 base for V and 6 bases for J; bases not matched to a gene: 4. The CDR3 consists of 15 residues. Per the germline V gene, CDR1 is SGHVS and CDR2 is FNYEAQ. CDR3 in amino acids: CASSLGSGGGNEQFF. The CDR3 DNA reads TGTGCCAGCAGCTTAGGTAGCGGGGGTGGCAATGAGCAGTTCTTC.

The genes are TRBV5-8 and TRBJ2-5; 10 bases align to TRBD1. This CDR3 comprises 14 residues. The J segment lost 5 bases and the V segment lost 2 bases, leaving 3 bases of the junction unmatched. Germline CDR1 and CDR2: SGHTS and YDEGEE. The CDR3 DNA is TGTGCCAGCAGCTTTCCGGGACAGGGGGAGACCCAGTACTTC. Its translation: CASSFPGQGETQYF.

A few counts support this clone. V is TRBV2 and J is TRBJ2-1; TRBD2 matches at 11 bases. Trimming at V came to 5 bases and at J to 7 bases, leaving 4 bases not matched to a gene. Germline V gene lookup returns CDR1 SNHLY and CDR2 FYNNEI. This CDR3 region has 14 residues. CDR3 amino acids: CASSRLAGKNEQFF. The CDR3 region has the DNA TGTGCCAGCAGTCGACTAGCGGGAAAGAATGAGCAGTTCTTC.

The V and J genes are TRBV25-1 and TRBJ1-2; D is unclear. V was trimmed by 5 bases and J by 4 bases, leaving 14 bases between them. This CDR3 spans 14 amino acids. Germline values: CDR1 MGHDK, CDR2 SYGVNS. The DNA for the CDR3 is TGTGCCAGCAGTCGGATGGAGGTATCCTATGGCTACACCTTC. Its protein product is CASSRMEVSYGYTF.

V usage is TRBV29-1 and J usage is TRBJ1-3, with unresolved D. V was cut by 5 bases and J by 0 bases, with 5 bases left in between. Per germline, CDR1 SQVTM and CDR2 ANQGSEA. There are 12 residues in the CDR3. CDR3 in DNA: TGCAGCGTTTACAGCTCTGGAAACACCATATATTTT. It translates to CSVYSSGNTIYF.

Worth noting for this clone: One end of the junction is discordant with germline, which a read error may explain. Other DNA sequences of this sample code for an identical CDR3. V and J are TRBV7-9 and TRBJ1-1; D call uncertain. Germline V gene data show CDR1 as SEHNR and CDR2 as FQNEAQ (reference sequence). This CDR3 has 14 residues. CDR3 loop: CASSLVGRNTEAFF. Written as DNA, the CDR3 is TGTGCTAGCAGCTTAGTTGGCAGGAACACTGAAGCTTTCTTT.

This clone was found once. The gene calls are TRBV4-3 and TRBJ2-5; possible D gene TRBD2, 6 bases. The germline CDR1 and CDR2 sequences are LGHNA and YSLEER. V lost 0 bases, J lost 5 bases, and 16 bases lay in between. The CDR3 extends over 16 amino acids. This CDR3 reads CASSQDWGEFGETQYF. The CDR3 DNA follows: TGCGCCAGCAGCCAAGATTGGGGGGAATTTGGGGAGACCCAGTACTTC.

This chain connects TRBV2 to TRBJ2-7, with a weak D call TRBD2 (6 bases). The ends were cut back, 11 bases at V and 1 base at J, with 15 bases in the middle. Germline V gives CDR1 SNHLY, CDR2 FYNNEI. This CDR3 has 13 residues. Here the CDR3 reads CAGTGGLSYEQYF. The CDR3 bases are TGTGCCGGCACTGGGGGGTTATCCTACGAGCAGTACTTC.

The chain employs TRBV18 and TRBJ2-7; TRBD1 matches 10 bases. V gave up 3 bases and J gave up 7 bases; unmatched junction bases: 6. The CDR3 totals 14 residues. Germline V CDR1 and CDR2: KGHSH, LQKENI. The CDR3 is CASSPRTGGLEQYF. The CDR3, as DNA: TGTGCCAGCTCACCCCGGACAGGGGGGTTGGAGCAGTACTTC.

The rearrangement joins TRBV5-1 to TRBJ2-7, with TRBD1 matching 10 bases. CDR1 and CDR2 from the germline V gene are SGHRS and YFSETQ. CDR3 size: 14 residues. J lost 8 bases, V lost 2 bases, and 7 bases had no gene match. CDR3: CASSFGTGVTKQYF. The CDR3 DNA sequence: TGCGCCAGCAGCTTCGGGACAGGGGTCACCAAGCAGTACTTC.

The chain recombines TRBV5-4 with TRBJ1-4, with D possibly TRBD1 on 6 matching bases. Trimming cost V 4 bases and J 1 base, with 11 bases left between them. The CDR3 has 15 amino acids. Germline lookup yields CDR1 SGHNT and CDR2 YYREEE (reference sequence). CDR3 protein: CASSAQQGTNEKLFF. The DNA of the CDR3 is TGTGCCAGCAGCGCCCAACAGGGAACTAATGAAAAACTGTTTTTT.